The 20 T cell receptor beta chains given below trace back to one sample, sequenced in a study of shared clonotypes between healthy human individuals. As defined, naive CD8 cells were CD45RO-negative and positively selected for CCR7, with terminally differentiated effector memory CD45RA+ cells excluded. Clones were sequenced by immunoSEQ multiplex PCR, and TCRdb holds only the in-frame ones, with some missing. The sample includes about 2 million clones, less than 95% of them seen just once. The specimen sequenced was naive CD8+ T cells sorted from blood. The receptors derive from a man between 18 and 29 years old in good health.

This rearrangement joins TRBV5-6 to TRBJ2-7; TRBD1 or TRBD2 may be the D gene (5 bases each). Germline CDR1 and CDR2: SGHDT and YYEEEE. CDR3 length: 17 amino acids. V gave up 1 base and J gave up 1 base, with 18 bases separating them. CDR3 loop: CASSLSSRDRVSYEQYF. In DNA form, the CDR3 reads TGTGCCAGCAGCTTGTCTTCCCGGGACCGAGTGTCCTACGAGCAGTACTTC.

The rearrangement joins TRBV5-6 to TRBJ2-7; 7 bases map to TRBD1. Unmatched junction bases numbered 6, after V lost 1 base and J lost 5 bases. This CDR3 has 14 amino acids. Germline V lookup: CDR1 SGHDT, CDR2 YYEEEE. The CDR3 region has the DNA TGTGCCAGCAGCTTGCGAAACAGGGGTCACGAGCAGTACTTC. It codes for CASSLRNRGHEQYF.

To note about this clone: Other DNA sequences within the sample encode an identical CDR3. The rearrangement joins TRBV7-9 to TRBJ2-7; 7 bases are shared with TRBD1. This CDR3 is 13 amino acids long. The V and J ends lost 5 bases and 3 bases, in that order; junction bases with no gene match: 4. Germline V gene lookup returns CDR1 SEHNR and CDR2 FQNEAQ (reference sequence). The CDR3 sequence is CASSPGQVYEQYF. CDR3 bases: TGTGCCAGCAGCCCAGGACAGGTCTACGAGCAGTACTTC. Full variable domain (outside the CDR3, taken from reference TRBV7-9 and TRBJ2-7): DTGVSQNPRHKITKRGQNVTFRCDPISEHNRLYWYRQTLGQGPEFLTYFQNEAQLEKSRLLSDRFSAERPKGSFSTLEIQRTEQGDSAMYLCASSPGQVYEQYFGPGTRLTVT.

The chain has TRBV29-1 and TRBJ1-1; the D is unclear. Germline V gives CDR1 SQVTM, CDR2 ANQGSEA. CDR3 length equals 13 residues. V dropped 1 base and J dropped 5 bases, with 11 bases sitting between them. The chain's CDR3 is CSVEVAAETEAFF. CDR3 DNA sequence: TGCAGCGTTGAAGTTGCCGCTGAGACTGAAGCTTTCTTT.

This clone was picked up one time. The chain combines TRBV6-4 with TRBJ1-5; no clear D gene. V lost 0 bases and J 3 bases, leaving 21 bases between the germline ends. CDR3 size: 19 residues. Per germline, CDR1 MRHNA and CDR2 SNTAGT. CDR3 residues: CASSDSDIRPGDNNQPQHF. CDR3 DNA: TGTGCCAGCAGTGACTCCGACATTAGGCCAGGAGATAACAATCAGCCCCAGCATTTT.

The chain is built from TRBV15 and TRBJ2-1, with a possible D match to TRBD1 (5 bases). There are 16 residues in the CDR3. Germline V gene sequence: CDR1 LNHNV, CDR2 YYDKDF (reference sequence). V was pared by 3 bases and J by 0 bases, with 12 bases between. As DNA, the CDR3 is TGTGCCACCAGCAGCGGACCCGACAGCTCCTACAATGAGCAGTTCTTC. Translated: CATSSGPDSSYNEQFF.

With regard to this clone: This same CDR3 is encoded by further DNA sequences in the sample. This chain joins TRBV4-1 and TRBJ2-5; D possibly corresponds to TRBD1 (6 bases). Germline CDR1 and CDR2: MGHRA and YSYEKL. V was cut by 1 base and J by 5 bases, with 8 bases left in between. This CDR3 has 13 amino acids. The CDR3: CASSQGGLETQYF. The CDR3, as DNA: TGCGCCAGCAGCCAAGGGGGGCTGGAGACCCAGTACTTC.

This chain links TRBV7-2 with TRBJ1-4, with unresolved D. Germline assignment: CDR1 SGHTA and CDR2 FQGNSA. The ends were cut back, 2 bases at V and 8 bases at J, with 12 bases in the middle. The CDR3 is made up of 14 amino acids. The CDR3 here is CASSLRVGSEKLFF. Written as DNA, the CDR3 is TGTGCCAGCAGCTTAAGGGTTGGAAGCGAAAAACTGTTTTTT. Combining the CDR3 with reference TRBV7-2 and TRBJ1-4 gives the whole variable domain GAGVSQSPSNKVTEKGKDVELRCDPISGHTALYWYRQSLGQGLEFLIYFQGNSAPDKSGLPSDRFSAERTGGSVSTLTIQRTQQEDSAVYLCASSLRVGSEKLFFGSGTQLSVL.

The chain is built from TRBV27 and TRBJ2-3; D unresolved. Trimming cost V 7 bases and J 6 bases, with 8 bases left between them. Germline CDR1 and CDR2: MNHEY and SMNVEV (reference sequence). This CDR3 comprises 11 residues. The CDR3 bases are TGTGCCAGCAAGGTTAGGGATACGCAGTATTTT. It specifies CASKVRDTQYF.

V and J are TRBV27 and TRBJ1-2; TRBD1 aligns across 7 bases. Germline V gives CDR1 MNHEY, CDR2 SMNVEV (reference sequence). J was trimmed by 4 bases and V by 5 bases; bases with no gene match: 7. The CDR3 contains 14 residues. This CDR3 is CASSPTGFGYGYTF. The DNA of the CDR3 is TGTGCCAGCAGTCCGACAGGGTTCGGCTATGGCTACACCTTC.

V is TRBV27 and J is TRBJ2-7, with a tentative D call TRBD2 (5 bases). CDR3 length equals 14 residues. Between the trimmed V and J ends, which lost 2 bases and 6 bases, there was a span of 14 bases. CDR1 is MNHEY and CDR2 is SMNVEV in the germline V gene (reference sequence). CDR3: CASSLAVAGFEQYF. For the CDR3, the DNA is TGTGCCAGCAGTTTAGCGGTGGCGGGCTTCGAGCAGTACTTC.

This clone was detected a few times. Other nucleotide sequences in the sample specify the same CDR3. The chain is built from TRBV30 and TRBJ1-1; D gene unclear. Trimming pared 0 bases from V and 1 base from J, leaving 6 bases between. There are 13 residues in the CDR3. Germline CDR1 and CDR2: GTSNPN and SVGIG (reference sequence). The CDR3 bases are TGTGCCTGGAGTGTCGATACGAACACTGAAGCTTTCTTT. It is translated as CAWSVDTNTEAFF.

The rearrangement joins TRBV4-3 to TRBJ1-1, with 10 bases matching TRBD1. The trim removed 3 bases at V and 3 bases at J, leaving 4 bases unmatched. The V gene's germline CDR1 is LGHNA and CDR2 YSLEER. This CDR3 spans 15 amino acids. The CDR3: CASSQHGTGDTEAFF. The CDR3 DNA reads as TGCGCCAGCAGCCAGCACGGGACAGGGGACACTGAAGCTTTCTTT.

V and J are TRBV5-1 and TRBJ2-7; 7 nucleotides agree with TRBD1. V gave up 4 bases and J gave up 1 base; unmatched junction bases: 8. CDR3 length equals 15 residues. Germline V gene sequence: CDR1 SGHRS, CDR2 YFSETQ. The CDR3 loop is CASSRTGVGSYEQYF. The CDR3 DNA reads as TGCGCCAGCAGCAGAACAGGGGTCGGGTCCTACGAGCAGTACTTC.

This rearrangement joins TRBV9 to TRBJ2-2; tentative D call: TRBD1 (5 bases). The V gene's germline CDR1 is SGDLS and CDR2 YYNGEE. The CDR3 totals 16 residues. V was clipped by 3 bases and J by 0 bases, with 12 bases between them. DNA for the CDR3: TGTGCCAGCAGCGCTACGACGGACACGAACACCGGGGAGCTGTTTTTT. This gives the protein CASSATTDTNTGELFF. The whole variable domain, remainder taken from reference TRBV9 and TRBJ2-2, is DSGVTQTPKHLITATGQRVTLRCSPRSGDLSVYWYQQSLDQGLQFLIQYYNGEERAKGNILERFSAQQFPDLHSELNLSSLELGDSALYFCASSATTDTNTGELFFGEGSRLTVL.

The chain carries TRBV28 and TRBJ2-3, with TRBD2 as a possible D gene (5 bases). Germline V gene sequence: CDR1 MDHEN, CDR2 SYDVKM. V was pared by 4 bases and J by 5 bases, with 13 bases between. CDR3 length: 14 residues. The CDR3 DNA sequence: TGTGCCAGCAGTTCATTCCTAGCCGAAGATACGCAGTATTTT. Translated: CASSSFLAEDTQYF. The variable domain in full, completed from reference TRBV28 and TRBJ2-3, reads DVKVTQSSRYLVKRTGEKVFLECVQDMDHENMFWYRQDPGLGLRLIYFSYDVKMKEKGDIPEGYSVSREKKERFSLILESASTNQTSMYLCASSSFLAEDTQYFGPGTRLTVL.

The chain links TRBV2 to TRBJ2-1, with 12 positions matching TRBD2. V was pared by 10 bases and J by 7 bases, with 11 bases of the junction left unmatched. Germline loops: CDR1 SNHLY, CDR2 FYNNEI. This CDR3 is built from 15 residues. CDR3 amino acids: CAITSRLAGVNEQFF. The CDR3 bases are TGTGCCATCACATCCAGACTAGCGGGAGTTAATGAGCAGTTCTTC.

In this sample, this clone turned up once. This chain uses TRBV9 with TRBJ2-3; no clear D. CDR1 and CDR2 from the germline V gene are SGDLS and YYNGEE. There are 14 residues in the CDR3. Between the trimmed V and J ends, which lost 3 bases and 2 bases, there was a span of 10 bases. This CDR3 reads CASSATRFTDTQYF. As DNA, the CDR3 is TGTGCCAGCAGCGCCACACGGTTCACAGATACGCAGTATTTT.

This clone appeared a single time. This chain uses TRBV7-9 with TRBJ2-1; 16 nucleotides align to TRBD2. The CDR3 loop spans 18 amino acids. Germline trimming cut 5 bases from V and 2 bases from J; bases unmatched to any gene: 6. Germline assignment: CDR1 SEHNR and CDR2 FQNEAQ (reference sequence). The CDR3 is CASSRGTSGGAPYNEQFF. Here the CDR3 DNA reads TGTGCCAGCAGCCGAGGGACTAGCGGGGGGGCACCCTACAATGAGCAGTTCTTC.

The chain recombines TRBV6-5 with TRBJ2-5; 10 nucleotides agree with TRBD1. Germline V gene sequence: CDR1 MNHEY, CDR2 SVGAGI. J was trimmed by 2 bases and V by 3 bases; bases with no gene match: 6. This CDR3 is built from 16 residues. CDR3 sequence (DNA): TGTGCCAGCAGTTATTCCGGGACAGGGGTTCAAGAGACCCAGTACTTC. This gives the protein CASSYSGTGVQETQYF.